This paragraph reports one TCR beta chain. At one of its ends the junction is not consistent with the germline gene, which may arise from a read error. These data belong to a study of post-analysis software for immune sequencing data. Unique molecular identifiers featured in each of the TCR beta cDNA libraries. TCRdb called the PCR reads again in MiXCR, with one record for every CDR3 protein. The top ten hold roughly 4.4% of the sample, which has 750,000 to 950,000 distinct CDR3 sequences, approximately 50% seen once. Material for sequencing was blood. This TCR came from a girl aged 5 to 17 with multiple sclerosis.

This CDR3 reads CASSPPVRATDMQYF. CDR3 coding DNA: TGTGCCAGCTCACCACCGGTCCGGGCCACAGATATGCAGTATTTT. The rearrangement uses TRBV18 and TRBJ2-3; the D is unclear. CDR1 KGHSH and CDR2 LQKENI come from the germline V gene. CDR3 length: 15 residues.